Below, 6 T cell receptor beta chains from the same sample are listed, as sequenced in a study of blood T cell repertoires in COVID-19. Only in-frame clones appear in the TCRdb table, and some are missing; sequencing was by immunoSEQ multiplex PCR. Among more than 200,000 clones listed, around 90% were seen once. Sequenced sample: PBMCs or T cells enriched from blood (not recorded which). Receptors were obtained from a woman aged 18-29 years who had recovered from COVID-19.

The gene calls are TRBV11-2 and TRBJ2-2; TRBD1 aligns across 8 bases. The J segment lost 3 bases and the V segment lost 3 bases, leaving 0 bases of the junction unmatched. Germline CDR1 SGHAT, CDR2 FQNNGV. The CDR3 has 14 residues. The CDR3: CASSLTGDTGELFF. The CDR3 nucleotides read TGTGCCAGCAGCTTGACAGGGGACACCGGGGAGCTGTTTTTT.

The V call is TRBV6-2 or TRBV6-3, the J call TRBJ2-1; the match to TRBD2 covers 13 bases. V dropped 4 bases and J dropped 4; count of bases not matched to a gene: 7. CDR3 length equals 17 residues. Germline V gene lookup returns CDR1 MNHEY and CDR2 SVGEGT. The CDR3 here is CASSSGLAGVNYNEQFF. CDR3 bases: TGTGCCAGCAGTTCTGGACTAGCGGGGGTTAATTACAATGAGCAGTTCTTC.

The rearrangement joins TRBV12-3 or TRBV12-4 to TRBJ1-2; D is undetermined. This CDR3 is 11 amino acids long. V gave up 4 bases and J gave up 2 bases, with 2 bases separating them. In nucleotides, the CDR3 is TGTGCCAGCAGTTCAAACTATGGCTACACCTTC. Its protein product is CASSSNYGYTF.

This clone was detected only once. This chain links TRBV9 with TRBJ2-1; D not resolved. Germline lookup yields CDR1 SGDLS and CDR2 YYNGEE. The CDR3 contains 12 residues. V lost 3 bases, J lost 8 bases, and 9 bases lay in between. The CDR3 nucleotides are TGTGCCAGCAGCGGCAATTCAGATGAGCAGTTCTTC. Translation gives CASSGNSDEQFF.

The chain links TRBV3-1 (or the pseudogene TRBV3-2) to TRBJ2-7, with a weak D call TRBD1 (5 bases). The germline gives CDR1 LGHDT, CDR2 YNNKEL (reference sequence). This CDR3 is built from 15 residues. Trimming left V 0 bases short and J 6 bases short, with 15 bases between. The CDR3 reads CASSQDPWERGEQYF. CDR3 DNA: TGTGCCAGCAGCCAAGATCCTTGGGAAAGGGGCGAGCAGTACTTC.

The J gene is TRBJ1-1, the V gene TRBV21-1; the DNA was not used to check the table's D call, TRBD1. TRBV21-1 is classified as a pseudogene. The CDR3 length is 16 residues. This CDR3 is CASSAQRRQSNTEAFF. CDR3 DNA sequence: TGTGCCAGCAGCGCCCAACGCAGACAGTCAAACACTGAAGCTTTCTTT.